Below are 9 T cell receptor beta chains sequenced from a single sample in a study of CD8 T cells in ankylosing spondylitis. The study's findings and limits: A motif in TCR beta, a set of several highly homologous variants, appeared characteristic of ankylosing spondylitis blood.

No antigen is known for these receptors. TCRdb passed the 5' RACE reads through MiXCR, listing each CDR3 protein once. Among more than 600,000 distinct CDR3 sequences listed, 19% were seen once. The sample consisted of blood, either unsorted or a sorted T cell fraction (not recorded which). These receptors all stem from a male donor with ankylosing spondylitis.

The table lists this clonotype with a few counts. The V call is TRBV10-3, the J call TRBJ2-5; 8 nucleotides align to TRBD2. Germline values: CDR1 ENHRY, CDR2 SYGVKD. V was pared by 5 bases and J by 5 bases, with 7 bases of the junction left unmatched. The CDR3 runs 14 residues. CDR3 in amino acids: CAISWSGSRETQYF. CDR3 bases: TGTGCCATCAGTTGGAGCGGGAGTAGGGAGACCCAGTACTTC.

This clonotype has just a few counts. The J gene is TRBJ2-5, the V gene TRBV3-1, with D possibly being TRBD2 (6 bases). The CDR3 is 17 amino acids. The germline CDR1 and CDR2 sequences are LGHDT and YNNKEL (reference sequence). Trimming cost V 3 bases and J 4 bases, with 21 bases left between them. The CDR3 region has the DNA TGTGCCAGCAGCCATGTAGCCCGGCGGGACGAGGGAGAGACCCAGTACTTC. It yields the protein CASSHVARRDEGETQYF.

This clonotype was picked up a small number of times. The chain is built from TRBV10-2 and TRBJ2-1; perhaps D is TRBD1 or TRBD2 (6 bases each). Germline CDR1 and CDR2: WSHSY and SAAADI. The CDR3 totals 15 residues. With 6 bases removed from V and 4 bases from J, the gap between germline ends came to 16 bases. The CDR3 region has the DNA TGCGCCAGCAGACCGGGGGCTTCTAAGTACAATGAGCAGTTCTTC. It is translated as CASRPGASKYNEQFF.

This clonotype was counted ten times or more. CDR3 bases: TGTGCCAGCAACAGGGCTGACCGTACCTACAATGAGCAGTTCTTC. Translated: CASNRADRTYNEQFF. The J gene is TRBJ2-1, the V gene TRBV28; D is perhaps TRBD1 (6 bases). The germline gives CDR1 MDHEN, CDR2 SYDVKM. Trimming removed 7 bases at V and 2 bases at J, with 15 bases between. The length of the CDR3 is 15 residues.

This clonotype was picked up a small number of times. The chain combines TRBV12-3 or TRBV12-4 with TRBJ2-3; 8 bases align to TRBD1. The CDR3 has 16 residues. The V gene end was trimmed by 4 bases and the J gene end by 2 bases; junction bases not matched to a gene: 8. The CDR3 reads CASSSPGTGLTDTQYF. The CDR3 region has the DNA TGTGCCAGCAGTTCCCCCGGGACAGGCCTCACAGATACGCAGTATTTT.

The table lists this clonotype with a few counts. The genes are TRBV20-1 and TRBJ1-1; D is uncertain. Germline loops: CDR1 DFQATT, CDR2 SNEGSKA (reference sequence). V gave up 4 bases and J gave up 4 bases, with 13 bases separating them. The CDR3 length is 13 residues. In DNA form, the CDR3 reads TGCAGTGCTACGAGGGTGGAGGCCACTGAAGCTTTCTTT. This encodes CSATRVEATEAFF.

This clonotype was seen only a few times. The V and J genes are TRBV6-5 and TRBJ2-1; 9 bases map to TRBD2. Germline V gene sequence: CDR1 MNHEY, CDR2 SVGAGI. V was pared by 2 bases and J by 4 bases, with 12 bases of the junction left unmatched. The CDR3 covers 18 residues. CDR3 protein: CASSYRSGGLAGYNEQFF. As DNA, the CDR3 is TGTGCCAGCAGTTACCGATCAGGCGGCCTAGCGGGGTACAATGAGCAGTTCTTC.

This clonotype came up a few times. This chain joins TRBV20-1 and TRBJ2-1, with 8 bases lining up with TRBD1. Germline CDR1 reads DFQATT; CDR2 reads SNEGSKA (reference sequence). The trim removed 3 bases at V and 2 bases at J, leaving 6 bases unmatched. This CDR3 is built from 15 residues. DNA of the CDR3: TGCAGTGCTAGGAGGACAGGGCGACCCTACAATGAGCAGTTCTTC. Translated, it gives CSARRTGRPYNEQFF.

The J gene is TRBJ1-2, the V gene TRBV5-1, with 8 bases that match TRBD1. Germline CDR1 is SGHRS and CDR2 is YFSETQ. The CDR3 is 14 residues long. The V and J ends lost 3 bases and 5 bases, in that order; junction bases with no gene match: 6. CDR3 DNA sequence: TGCGCCAGCAGCTCGCCGGGACAGGAGTATGGCTACACCTTC. This sequence encodes CASSSPGQEYGYTF.